What follows is one T cell receptor beta chain and its context. The data are from a study of blood T cell repertoires in COVID-19. Sequenced by immunoSEQ multiplex PCR; TCRdb stores in-frame clones only, minus some. The table records around 300,000 clones, approximately 92% of them present only once. The germline gives CDR1 PRHDT, CDR2 FYEKMQ (reference sequence). The CDR3 contains 15 residues. The V segment lost 5 bases and the J segment 4 bases; nucleotides outside the gene matches: 6. The rearrangement joins TRBV13 to TRBJ1-1; 11 bases line up with TRBD1. This receptor was taken from a woman younger than 45 who had recovered from COVID-19. Sequenced: PBMCs or T cells enriched from blood (not recorded which). The CDR3 loop is CASSEDRGLSTEAFF. The CDR3 nucleotides read TGTGCCAGCAGCGAGGACAGGGGGCTGAGCACTGAAGCTTTCTTT.